One and the same sample provided the 14 T cell receptor beta chains below, sequenced in a study of human T cells and chemical hapten exposure. Noted time point: patch test 3, about 24 weeks after DPC sensitization. The treatment was: therapeutic diphenylcyclopropenone sensitization with weekly scalp DPC. TCRdb re-called the RACE reads through MiXCR, storing one row per CDR3 protein. The sample carries about 82,000 distinct CDR3 sequences, 10% to 11% recorded once. Sequences were derived from whole blood, sampled in connection with sensitization to the hapten diphenylcyclopropenone (DPC). The receptors originated from a woman aged 50 to 60 with alopecia areata. Some clones in this sample may be carry-over from other donors' samples.

This chain connects TRBV29-1 to TRBJ2-1, with D perhaps TRBD2 (6 bases). The CDR3 runs to 11 residues. CDR1 is SQVTM, CDR2 ANQGSEA, per germline. Trimming took 7 bases from V and 7 from J, leaving 11 bases between them. DNA for the CDR3: TGCAGCGGGGGACTTGGGAATGAGCAGTTCTTC. Translation gives CSGGLGNEQFF.

In this sample, this clonotype turned up many times. The chain couples TRBV20-1 to TRBJ1-4, with D possibly TRBD1 on 6 matching bases. CDR1 is DFQATT, CDR2 SNEGSKA, per germline (reference sequence). The CDR3 consists of 15 residues. Trimming pared 2 bases from V and 3 bases from J, leaving 13 bases between. The CDR3 region has the DNA TGCAGTGCTAGAACTCCCGGACAGCCTAATGAAAAACTGTTTTTT. Protein product: CSARTPGQPNEKLFF.

This clonotype occurred many times. The chain combines TRBV12-3 or TRBV12-4 with TRBJ1-1, with 9 bases lining up with TRBD1. The V gene end was trimmed by 5 bases and the J gene end by 0 bases; junction bases not matched to a gene: 13. The CDR3 covers 18 residues. The CDR3 DNA reads TGTGCCAGCAGTGCCCCTCAGGGACAGGGAGGATTGAACACTGAAGCTTTCTTT. Translated: CASSAPQGQGGLNTEAFF.

There are a few counts of this clonotype. The V gene is TRBV9, the J gene TRBJ2-7; TRBD2 matches at 9 bases. Germline lookup yields CDR1 SGDLS and CDR2 YYNGEE. The CDR3 is 15 amino acids. V was pared by 0 bases and J by 7 bases, with 8 bases of the junction left unmatched. The CDR3 loop is CASSVAAGGTSEQYF. CDR3 coding DNA: TGTGCCAGCAGCGTAGCTGCGGGAGGGACCTCGGAGCAGTACTTC.

This clonotype showed up many times. This chain connects TRBV7-2 to TRBJ1-5; possible D gene TRBD1, 5 bases. The CDR3 runs to 12 residues. V lost 0 bases, J lost 12 bases, and 9 bases lay in between. CDR1 is SGHTA, CDR2 FQGNSA, per germline. CDR3 bases: TGTGCCAGCAGCTTAGCGGGGGTACTCCAGCATTTT. Amino acids: CASSLAGVLQHF.

Many counts were recorded for this clonotype. The rearrangement links TRBV7-9 to TRBJ1-4; tentatively, D is TRBD1 (6 bases). The CDR3 consists of 17 residues. Germline V gene sequence: CDR1 SEHNR, CDR2 FQNEAQ (reference sequence). V was trimmed by 6 bases and J by 0 bases, leaving 17 bases between them. In DNA form, the CDR3 reads TGTGCCAGCAGGGACAGTCGAGGGGACCCAACTAATGAAAAACTGTTTTTT. Translated: CASRDSRGDPTNEKLFF.

This clonotype showed up many times. The chain joins TRBV11-1 to TRBJ2-5, with 12 positions matching TRBD1. Germline CDR1 reads SGHAT; CDR2 reads FQDESV (reference sequence). The CDR3 runs to 17 residues. V lost 3 bases to trimming and J lost 5 bases; unmatched junction nucleotides: 10. The CDR3 nucleotides read TGTGCCAGCAGCTTGGGGACAGGGGGCGGATTGGTGGAGACCCAGTACTTC. Translation gives CASSLGTGGGLVETQYF.

J is TRBJ1-3 and V is TRBV19; D might be TRBD1 (5 bases). CDR3 size: 13 residues. V was pared by 8 bases and J by 2 bases, with 10 bases between. In germline, CDR1 is LNHDA, CDR2 SQIVND (reference sequence). CDR3 sequence (DNA): TGTGCCAGTGTTGCGGGGGCTGGAAACACCATATATTTT. This sequence encodes CASVAGAGNTIYF.

This clonotype was recorded at least ten times. This chain uses TRBV20-1 with TRBJ1-4; TRBD1 matches 7 bases. CDR1 and CDR2 (germline): DFQATT, SNEGSKA (reference sequence). The CDR3 length is 14 residues. V shed 6 bases and J 5 bases; nucleotides not matched to a gene: 9. In DNA, the CDR3 is TGCAGTGCAAGCACCGGGACAGCAAATGAAAAACTGTTTTTT. Protein: CSASTGTANEKLFF.

On this clonotype: The junction shows a germline mismatch at one end, possibly a read error. The chain has TRBV7-2 and TRBJ2-6; tentatively, D is TRBD1 (7 bases). The CDR3 sequence is 15 residues long. Germline values: CDR1 SGHTA, CDR2 FQGNSA. CDR3 coding DNA: TGTGCCGGCAGTCAGGGGGGCTCTGGGGCCAACGTCCTGACTTTC. It codes for CAGSQGGSGANVLTF.

This clonotype was recorded at least ten times. The chain recombines TRBV7-8 with TRBJ2-7, with 8 bases aligning to TRBD1. The CDR3 is made up of 15 amino acids. Germline values: CDR1 SGHVS, CDR2 FQNEAQ. Trimming cost V 5 bases and J 0 bases; bases outside gene matches: 6. CDR3 nucleotides: TGTGCCAGCAGCCCCCCGGGACAGGTCTCCTACGAGCAGTACTTC. This codes for CASSPPGQVSYEQYF.

V gene TRBV9 combines with J gene TRBJ2-1; D is unresolved. V was pared by 4 bases and J by 8 bases, with 13 bases between. The CDR3 contains 13 residues. The V gene's germline CDR1 is SGDLS and CDR2 YYNGEE. CDR3 residues: CASSPTLFDEQFF. CDR3 sequence (DNA): TGTGCCAGCAGCCCAACTCTGTTTGATGAGCAGTTCTTC.

The chain joins TRBV10-3 to TRBJ2-7; D is tentatively TRBD1 or TRBD2 (5 bases each). CDR1 and CDR2 from the germline V gene are ENHRY and SYGVKD. The CDR3 runs to 11 residues. V was pared by 11 bases and J by 10 bases, with 18 bases between. For the CDR3, the DNA is TGTGCCGCCAAGGGGACCCGAGAACAGTACTTC. Translating gives CAAKGTREQYF.

The chain uses TRBV18 and TRBJ1-1; unclear D gene. The V end lost 5 bases, the J end lost 1 base, and 8 bases lay between the germline ends. Germline CDR1 and CDR2: KGHSH and LQKENI. This CDR3 region has 13 residues. CDR3 sequence reads: CASSSTRNTEAFF. The DNA of the CDR3 is TGTGCCAGCTCATCTACACGGAACACTGAAGCTTTCTTT.